The 32 T cell receptor beta chains in this list originate from one sample, sequenced in a study of blood T cell repertoires in COVID-19. Profiled with immunoSEQ multiplex PCR; TCRdb holds only in-frame clones, not every one. The data contain 140,000 to 150,000 clones, 84% of them singletons. The sequenced sample was PBMCs or T cells enriched from blood (not recorded which). These receptors were taken from a woman in her fifties or sixties who had been exposed to COVID-19.

The gene calls are TRBV15 and TRBJ2-5, with a tentative D call TRBD1 (7 bases). Germline values: CDR1 LNHNV, CDR2 YYDKDF (reference sequence). The V end was cut by 6 bases, the J end by 2 bases, with 13 bases between. This CDR3 is built from 14 residues. CDR3: CATRPQGGQETQYF. The CDR3 nucleotides are TGTGCCACCAGACCTCAGGGGGGACAAGAGACCCAGTACTTC.

This clone has more than one count but fewer than ten. V and J are TRBV4-2 and TRBJ2-1; 8 bases map to TRBD1. Trimming took 0 bases from V and 6 from J; bases not matched to a gene: 7. CDR3 length: 16 residues. CDR1 and CDR2 (germline): LGHNA, YNFKEQ. CDR3 sequence reads: CASSQDPRTGGNEQFF. The CDR3 DNA is TGTGCCAGCAGCCAAGATCCTCGCACAGGGGGCAATGAGCAGTTCTTC.

The chain combines TRBV6-5 with TRBJ2-7; the D is unclear. Germline lookup yields CDR1 MNHEY and CDR2 SVGAGI. There are 13 residues in the CDR3. Trimming took off 6 bases at V and 7 bases at J, with 16 bases between the two ends. CDR3 sequence (DNA): TGTGCCAGCAGCTCCTCGGTGTTCTGGGAGCAGTACTTC. This sequence encodes CASSSSVFWEQYF.

The gene calls are TRBV6-6 and TRBJ2-5; D uncertain. With 0 bases removed from V and 2 bases from J, the gap between germline ends came to 13 bases. Germline CDR1 MNHNY, CDR2 SVGAGI (reference sequence). The CDR3 loop spans 16 amino acids. The CDR3 here is CASSYSRVPRQETQYF. CDR3 DNA sequence: TGTGCCAGCAGTTACTCCCGGGTACCGCGACAAGAGACCCAGTACTTC.

The chain combines TRBV5-4 with TRBJ2-1; 8 bases agree with TRBD2. V lost 3 bases, J lost 7 bases, and 15 bases stayed unmatched. The germline CDR1 and CDR2 sequences are SGHNT and YYREEE (reference sequence). There are 17 residues in the CDR3. In DNA, the CDR3 is TGTGCCAGCAGCTCAGGGCTAGCGGGCTCTCCCACGAATGAGCAGTTCTTC. Its translation: CASSSGLAGSPTNEQFF.

This chain connects TRBV6-5 to TRBJ2-1, with 7 bases identical to TRBD1. From germline, CDR1 is MNHEY and CDR2 SVGAGI. This CDR3 spans 15 amino acids. The V gene end was trimmed by 4 bases and the J gene end by 6 bases; junction bases not matched to a gene: 9. The CDR3 DNA reads as TGTGCCAGCAGTTCTCCCCCGGCAGGGGGCAATGAGCAGTTCTTC. Translation gives CASSSPPAGGNEQFF.

This clone was seen a handful of times. The chain employs TRBV21-1 and TRBJ2-3; the table's D call of TRBD2 was not tested on the DNA. TRBV21-1 is annotated as a pseudogene. The CDR3 contains 17 residues. CDR3 amino acids: CASSKASSGTSTDTQYF. The CDR3 bases are TGTGCCAGCAGCAAAGCTTCTAGCGGGACTAGCACAGATACGCAGTATTTT.

This chain connects TRBV2 to TRBJ1-4, with TRBD1 as a possible D gene (5 bases). The germline gives CDR1 SNHLY, CDR2 FYNNEI. CDR3 size: 14 residues. The ends were cut back, 7 bases at V and 4 bases at J, with 13 bases in the middle. The CDR3 loop is CASKRDSVNEKLFF. CDR3 nucleotide sequence: TGTGCCAGCAAGAGGGACTCTGTTAATGAAAAACTGTTTTTT.

The rearrangement uses TRBV6-6 and TRBJ1-4; weak D call: TRBD1 (6 bases). The CDR3 sequence is 12 residues long. The V and J ends lost 9 bases and 4 bases respectively, with 9 bases between them. Germline CDR1 MNHNY, CDR2 SVGAGI (reference sequence). The CDR3 DNA reads as TGTGCCAGTGGACAGAATAATGAAAAACTGTTTTTT. Translated, it gives CASGQNNEKLFF.

This clone was observed a single time. The chain joins TRBV5-5 to TRBJ2-7, with 11 bases fitting TRBD2. V lost 5 bases, J lost 2 bases, and 6 bases stayed unmatched. The CDR3 sequence is 15 residues long. CDR1 and CDR2 from the germline V gene are SGHKS and YYEKEE (reference sequence). CDR3 amino acids: CASRAGLADTYEQYF. In DNA, the CDR3 is TGTGCCAGCAGGGCGGGACTAGCGGACACCTACGAGCAGTACTTC.

The gene calls are TRBV10-3 and TRBJ2-1, with D uncertain. Deletions cut 11 bases from V and 2 bases from J, with 19 bases between. The CDR3 sequence is 15 residues long. Germline V lookup: CDR1 ENHRY, CDR2 SYGVKD. CDR3 coding DNA: TGTGCCTCTCAAACCGGTAATTCCCCCTACAATGAGCAGTTCTTC. This sequence encodes CASQTGNSPYNEQFF.

The gene calls are TRBV10-3 and TRBJ2-2; 8 nucleotides match TRBD2. The length of the CDR3 is 14 residues. V was clipped by 8 bases and J by 4 bases; unmatched bases: 6. CDR1 is ENHRY and CDR2 is SYGVKD in the germline V gene. The CDR3 DNA sequence: TGTGCCATCGGGGAGCGGGAGCGCACCGGGGAGCTGTTTTTT. This translates into CAIGERERTGELFF.

The gene calls are TRBV10-3 and TRBJ2-3, with 9 bases matching TRBD1. Germline trimming cut 3 bases from V and 4 bases from J; bases unmatched to any gene: 8. The germline V gene encodes CDR1 ENHRY and CDR2 SYGVKD. The CDR3 length is 16 residues. The CDR3 DNA sequence: TGTGCCATCAGTGATCCCGGGACAGGGAAGTCAGATACGCAGTATTTT. Its protein is CAISDPGTGKSDTQYF.

The chain is built from TRBV4-1 and TRBJ2-7; D may be TRBD2 (5 bases). Trimming took 4 bases from V and 2 from J, leaving 15 bases between them. CDR1 and CDR2 from the germline V gene are MGHRA and YSYEKL. The CDR3 has 15 amino acids. CDR3 DNA sequence: TGCGCCAGCAGCCTAGCGTTTGTGCCCACCTACGAGCAGTACTTC. It codes for CASSLAFVPTYEQYF.

The J gene is TRBJ1-1, the V gene TRBV27, with 7 bases fitting TRBD1. Germline V gene sequence: CDR1 MNHEY, CDR2 SMNVEV (reference sequence). This CDR3 has 14 amino acids. V shed 5 bases and J 5 bases; nucleotides not matched to a gene: 8. CDR3 in DNA: TGTGCCAGCAGTGCGACAGGGTTGGTTACTGAAGCTTTCTTT. It yields the protein CASSATGLVTEAFF.

This clone has just one count. The rearrangement joins TRBV29-1 to TRBJ2-7; unclear D gene. Germline loops: CDR1 SQVTM, CDR2 ANQGSEA. V dropped 7 bases and J dropped 2 bases, with 9 bases sitting between them. The CDR3 is made up of 11 amino acids. In DNA form, the CDR3 reads TGCAGCGGTGGCCAAACCTACGAGCAGTACTTC. Amino acid sequence: CSGGQTYEQYF.

The chain combines TRBV24-1 with TRBJ1-2; unclear D gene. Per germline, CDR1 KGHDR and CDR2 SFDVKD. This CDR3 has 12 residues. Deletions cut 0 bases from V and 7 bases from J, with 5 bases between. In nucleotides, the CDR3 is TGTGCCACCAGTGATTTGAACGGTGGCTACACCTTC. Translating it yields CATSDLNGGYTF.

The chain has TRBV6-5 and TRBJ2-7; TRBD1 matches at 12 bases. The CDR3 length is 15 residues. V lost 2 bases, J lost 7 bases, and 6 bases stayed unmatched. Per germline, CDR1 MNHEY and CDR2 SVGAGI. Written as DNA, the CDR3 is TGTGCCAGCAGTTACCTCGGGACAGGGGGCGGAGAGCAGTACTTC. Encoded protein: CASSYLGTGGGEQYF.

The chain employs TRBV19 and TRBJ2-1, with 13 bases aligning to TRBD2. The J segment lost 5 bases and the V segment lost 10 bases, leaving 2 bases of the junction unmatched. This CDR3 has 13 residues. Per the germline V gene, CDR1 is LNHDA and CDR2 is SQIVND (reference sequence). CDR3 coding DNA: TGTGCCACGGGACTAGCGGGAAACAATGAGCAGTTCTTC. Its protein is CATGLAGNNEQFF. The variable domain in full, completed from reference TRBV19 and TRBJ2-1, reads DGGITQSPKYLFRKEGQNVTLSCEQNLNHDAMYWYRQDPGQGLRLIYYSQIVNDFQKGDIAEGYSVSREKKESFPLTVTSAQKNPTAFYLCATGLAGNNEQFFGPGTRLTVL.

This rearrangement joins TRBV9 to TRBJ2-7; possibly TRBD1 for D (5 bases). Trimming shortened V by 0 bases and J by 6 bases, and 16 bases separated the two germline ends. CDR3 length: 15 residues. Germline CDR1 SGDLS, CDR2 YYNGEE. The CDR3 loop is CASSVEGDLRTEQYF. CDR3 bases: TGTGCCAGCAGCGTAGAAGGGGATTTACGGACCGAGCAGTACTTC.

The rearrangement links TRBV4-2 to TRBJ1-5, with D uncertain. Trimming left V 0 bases short and J 9 bases short, with 9 bases between. Germline-derived CDR1 and CDR2 are LGHNA and YNFKEQ. CDR3 length equals 13 residues. For the CDR3, the DNA is TGTGCCAGCAGCCAAGATCGTGTCGGGCCCCAGCATTTT. Translated, it gives CASSQDRVGPQHF.

V usage is TRBV5-1 and J usage is TRBJ2-1, with D possibly matching TRBD1 (6 bases). This CDR3 spans 16 amino acids. V lost 2 bases, J lost 1 base, and 13 bases lay in between. Germline CDR1 and CDR2: SGHRS and YFSETQ. The CDR3, as DNA: TGCGCCAGCAGCTTAAGGACAGATCCTTCCTACAATGAGCAGTTCTTC. Protein sequence: CASSLRTDPSYNEQFF.

The chain recombines TRBV7-2 with TRBJ1-4, with D maybe TRBD1 (6 bases). The CDR3 has 16 residues. Germline loops: CDR1 SGHTA, CDR2 FQGNSA. V lost 1 base, J lost 5 bases, and 14 bases lay in between. The CDR3 DNA is TGTGCCAGCAGCTTAGTGTCGGACAGCTGGAATGAAAAACTGTTTTTT. This sequence encodes CASSLVSDSWNEKLFF.

V and J are TRBV2 and TRBJ1-1; 7 nucleotides align to TRBD1. The CDR3 is 12 amino acids. The germline CDR1 and CDR2 sequences are SNHLY and FYNNEI. The V and J ends lost 6 bases and 13 bases, in that order; junction bases with no gene match: 11. CDR3 sequence: CASRLQGRVGFF. As DNA, the CDR3 is TGTGCCAGCAGGCTACAGGGGCGGGTCGGTTTCTTT.

The V and J genes are TRBV14 and TRBJ2-7; D is possibly TRBD1 (6 bases). With 0 bases removed from V and 3 bases from J, the gap between germline ends came to 12 bases. The CDR3 has 15 amino acids. The germline gives CDR1 SGHDN, CDR2 FVKESK. The CDR3 DNA follows: TGTGCCAGCAGCCAAGATCTAGGGGGTCTCTACGAGCAGTACTTC. Translating gives CASSQDLGGLYEQYF.

This clone came up a few times. The chain employs TRBV18 and TRBJ1-5, with D maybe TRBD1 (6 bases). This CDR3 is 14 amino acids long. The V and J ends lost 1 base and 5 bases respectively, with 9 bases between them. The germline gives CDR1 KGHSH, CDR2 LQKENI. CDR3 bases: TGTGCCAGCTCACCACGGCAGGGGTATCAGCCCCAGCATTTT. Protein sequence: CASSPRQGYQPQHF.

V is TRBV4-3 and J is TRBJ1-2; D not certain. The V end was cut by 1 base, the J end by 5 bases, with 11 bases between. Germline CDR1 and CDR2: LGHNA and YSLEER. The CDR3 is 14 amino acids. CDR3 DNA sequence: TGCGCCAGCAGCCAAGCGCGGGGAAAGTATGGCTACACCTTC. It translates to CASSQARGKYGYTF.

This sequence joins TRBV7-2 and TRBJ1-6; 7 nucleotides agree with TRBD1. This CDR3 spans 15 amino acids. The ends lost 5 bases at V and 9 bases at J; junction bases unmatched: 10. Germline V CDR1 and CDR2: SGHTA, FQGNSA. CDR3 region: CASSPRQGRVSPLHF. CDR3 in DNA: TGTGCCAGCAGCCCCAGACAGGGCAGGGTTTCACCCCTCCACTTT.

J is TRBJ2-7 and V is TRBV4-1, with D possibly being TRBD2 (6 bases). V was pared by 3 bases and J by 4 bases, with 16 bases between. Looked up from germline, CDR1 is MGHRA and CDR2 is YSYEKL. The CDR3 length is 15 residues. The CDR3 region has the DNA TGCGCCAGCAGCCAGGGGGAAGCGCGGGGATACGAGCAGTACTTC. Its translation is CASSQGEARGYEQYF.

The V gene is TRBV5-4, the J gene TRBJ2-3, with TRBD1 matching 8 bases. V was clipped by 1 base and J by 6 bases; unmatched bases: 4. This CDR3 contains 14 residues. CDR1 and CDR2 from the germline V gene are SGHNT and YYREEE (reference sequence). The CDR3 sequence: CASSLTGGSDTQYF. In nucleotides, the CDR3 is TGTGCCAGCAGCTTGACAGGGGGTTCGGATACGCAGTATTTT. The full variable domain, its missing parts supplied by reference TRBV5-4 and TRBJ2-3, is ETGVTQSPTHLIKTRGQQVTLRCSSQSGHNTVSWYQQALGQGPQFIFQYYREEENGRGNFPPRFSGLQFPNYSSELNVNALELDDSALYLCASSLTGGSDTQYFGPGTRLTVL.

This clone appeared a single time. This chain joins TRBV7-8 and TRBJ2-1, with TRBD2 matching 9 bases. The CDR3 spans 17 residues. Germline V gives CDR1 SGHVS, CDR2 FQNEAQ. V lost 4 bases, J lost 9 bases, and 16 bases stayed unmatched. The CDR3 DNA reads as TGTGCCAGCAGCTCCCCCGGGGAAGCGGGGGGATCAGGTGAGCAGTTCTTC. It is translated as CASSSPGEAGGSGEQFF.

Only one count was recorded for this clone. This chain uses TRBV9 with TRBJ1-3, with 9 bases fitting TRBD1. J was trimmed by 4 bases and V by 6 bases; bases with no gene match: 17. The CDR3 sequence is 18 residues long. Germline CDR1 is SGDLS and CDR2 is YYNGEE. The CDR3 is CASTEGPGQGRVGNTIYF. The CDR3 bases are TGTGCCAGCACCGAGGGGCCGGGACAGGGAAGGGTGGGAAACACCATATATTTT. The full variable domain, its missing parts supplied by reference TRBV9 and TRBJ1-3, is DSGVTQTPKHLITATGQRVTLRCSPRSGDLSVYWYQQSLDQGLQFLIQYYNGEERAKGNILERFSAQQFPDLHSELNLSSLELGDSALYFCASTEGPGQGRVGNTIYFGEGSWLTVV.